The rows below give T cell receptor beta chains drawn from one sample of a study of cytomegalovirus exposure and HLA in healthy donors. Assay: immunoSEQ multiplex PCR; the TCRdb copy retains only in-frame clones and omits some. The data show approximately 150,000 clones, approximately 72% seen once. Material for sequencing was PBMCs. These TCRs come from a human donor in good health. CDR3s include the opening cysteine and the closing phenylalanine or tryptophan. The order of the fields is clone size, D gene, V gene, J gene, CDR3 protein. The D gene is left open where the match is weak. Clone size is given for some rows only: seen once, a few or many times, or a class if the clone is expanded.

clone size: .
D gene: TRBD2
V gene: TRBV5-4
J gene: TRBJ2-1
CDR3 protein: CASSLDSGGLSSYNEQFF

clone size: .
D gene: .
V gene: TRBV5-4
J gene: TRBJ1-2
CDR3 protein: CASSPVRDKVYGYTF

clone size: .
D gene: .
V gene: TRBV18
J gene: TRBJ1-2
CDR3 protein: CASSPAGILGFGGGGYTF

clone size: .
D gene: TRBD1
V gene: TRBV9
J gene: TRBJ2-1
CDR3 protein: CASSVAGQGNYNEQFF

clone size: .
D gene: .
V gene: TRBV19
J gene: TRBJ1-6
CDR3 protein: CASKGMNYNSPLHF

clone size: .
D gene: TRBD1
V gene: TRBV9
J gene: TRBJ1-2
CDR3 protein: CASSLHRGITLSGGYTF

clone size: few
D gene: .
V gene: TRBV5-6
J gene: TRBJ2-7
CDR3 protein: CASSLSGYEQYF

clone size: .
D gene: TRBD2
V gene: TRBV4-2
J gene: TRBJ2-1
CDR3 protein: CASSLHHERGRTQEQFF

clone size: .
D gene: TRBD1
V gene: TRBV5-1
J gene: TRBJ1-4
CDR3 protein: CASSRDRVEKLFF

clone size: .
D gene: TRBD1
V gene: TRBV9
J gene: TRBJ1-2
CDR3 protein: CASSGGWTGGANYGYTF

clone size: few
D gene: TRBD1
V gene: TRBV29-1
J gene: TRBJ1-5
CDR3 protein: CSVGGGDQPQHF

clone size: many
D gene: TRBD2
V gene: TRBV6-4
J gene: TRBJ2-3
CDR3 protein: CASSERGGTDTQYF

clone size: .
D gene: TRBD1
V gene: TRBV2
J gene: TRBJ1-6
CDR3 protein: CASSSRDSRATYNSPLHF

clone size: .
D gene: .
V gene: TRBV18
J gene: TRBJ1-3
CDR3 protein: CASSPRTDGTGNTIYF

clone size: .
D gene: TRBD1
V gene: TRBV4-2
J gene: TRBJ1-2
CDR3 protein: CASSQGQGKLDGYTF

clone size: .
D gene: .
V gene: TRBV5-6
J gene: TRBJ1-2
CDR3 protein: CASSLERGLKASGYTF

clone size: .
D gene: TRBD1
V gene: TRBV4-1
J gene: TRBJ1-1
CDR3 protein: CASSQSHATGYTEAFF

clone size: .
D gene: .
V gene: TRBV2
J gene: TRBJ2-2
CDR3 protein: CASSEASGVPGELFF

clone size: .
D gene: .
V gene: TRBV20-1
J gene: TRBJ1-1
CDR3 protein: CSACEETEAFF

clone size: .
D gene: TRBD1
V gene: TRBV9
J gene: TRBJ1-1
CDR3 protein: CASSPRTGPAFF

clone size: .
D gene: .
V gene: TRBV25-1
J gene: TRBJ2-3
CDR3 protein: CASSGRTVTDTQYF

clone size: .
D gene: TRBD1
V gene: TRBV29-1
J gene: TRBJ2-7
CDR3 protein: CSVGGTESYEQYF

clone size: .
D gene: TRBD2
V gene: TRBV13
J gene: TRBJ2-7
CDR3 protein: CASSLGRVAGDYEQYF

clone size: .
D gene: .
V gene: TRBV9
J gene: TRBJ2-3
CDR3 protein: CASSGQVSTDTQYF

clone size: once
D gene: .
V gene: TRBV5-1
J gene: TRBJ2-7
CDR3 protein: CASSSRGYEQYF

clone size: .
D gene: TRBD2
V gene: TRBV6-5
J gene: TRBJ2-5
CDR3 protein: CASSWASGGDGGTQYF

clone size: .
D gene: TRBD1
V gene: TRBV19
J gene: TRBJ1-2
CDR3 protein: CASSTGTASNYGYTF

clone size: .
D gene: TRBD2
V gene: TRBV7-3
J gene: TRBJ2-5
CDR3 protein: CASSLLLAGGRETQYF

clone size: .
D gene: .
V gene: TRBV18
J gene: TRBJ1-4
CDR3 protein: CASSPSLDSNEKLFF

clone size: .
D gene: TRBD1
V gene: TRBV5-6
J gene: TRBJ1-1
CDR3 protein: CASIPGTGGNTEAFF

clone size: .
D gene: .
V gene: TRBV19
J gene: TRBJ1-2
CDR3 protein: CASSIQEGYYGYTF

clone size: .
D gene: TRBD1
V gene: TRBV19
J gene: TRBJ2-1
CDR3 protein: CASSQGQGPHNEQFF

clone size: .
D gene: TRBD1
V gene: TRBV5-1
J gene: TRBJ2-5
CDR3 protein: CASSLGQGYEETQYF

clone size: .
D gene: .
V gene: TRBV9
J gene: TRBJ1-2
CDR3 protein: CASSTHRQKGYTF

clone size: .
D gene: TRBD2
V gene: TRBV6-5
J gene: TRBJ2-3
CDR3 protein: CASRSGGASDTQYF

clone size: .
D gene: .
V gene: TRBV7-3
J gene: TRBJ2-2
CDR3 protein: CASTPRGAENTGELFF

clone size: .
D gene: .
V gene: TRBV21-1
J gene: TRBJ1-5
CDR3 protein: CASSRGVGHLGNQPQHF

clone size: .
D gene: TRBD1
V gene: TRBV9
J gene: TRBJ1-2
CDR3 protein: CASSPGQGASYGYTF

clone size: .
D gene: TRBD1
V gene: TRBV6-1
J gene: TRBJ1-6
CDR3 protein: CASSERQGANSPLHF

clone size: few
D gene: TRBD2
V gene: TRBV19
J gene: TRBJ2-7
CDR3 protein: CASSIGAGSAGREQYF

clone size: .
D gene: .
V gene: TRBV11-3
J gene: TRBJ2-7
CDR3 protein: CASSFTRDYEQYF

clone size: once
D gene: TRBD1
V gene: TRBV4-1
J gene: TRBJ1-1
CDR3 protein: CASSHAHRQGGTEAFF

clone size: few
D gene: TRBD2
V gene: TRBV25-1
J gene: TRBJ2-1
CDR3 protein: CASSESVAGSNEQFF

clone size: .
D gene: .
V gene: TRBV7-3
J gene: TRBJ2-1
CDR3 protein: CASSLTSAGEQFF

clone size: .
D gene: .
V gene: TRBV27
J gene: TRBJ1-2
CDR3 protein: CASNPTRWGGDGYTF

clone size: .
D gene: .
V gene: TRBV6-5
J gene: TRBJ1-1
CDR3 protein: CASSYTESSSEAFF

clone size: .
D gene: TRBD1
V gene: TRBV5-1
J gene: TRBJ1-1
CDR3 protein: CASSLVAGGLTEAFF

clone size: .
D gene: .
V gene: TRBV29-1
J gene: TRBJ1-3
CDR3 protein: CSVAGRNTIYF

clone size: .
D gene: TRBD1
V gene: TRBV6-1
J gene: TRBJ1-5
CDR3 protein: CASSGGTGEYNQPQHF

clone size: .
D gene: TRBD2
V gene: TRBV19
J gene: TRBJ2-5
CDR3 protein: CASSLRGLAGGTETQYF

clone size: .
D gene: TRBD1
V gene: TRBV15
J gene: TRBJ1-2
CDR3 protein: CATSSLSKQGGLDYGYTF

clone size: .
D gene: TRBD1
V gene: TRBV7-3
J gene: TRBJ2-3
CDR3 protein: CASSLTGQEVTDTQYF

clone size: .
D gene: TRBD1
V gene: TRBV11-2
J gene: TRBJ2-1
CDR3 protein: CASSLVGTGADEQFF

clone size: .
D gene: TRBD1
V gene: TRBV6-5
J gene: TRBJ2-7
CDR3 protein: CASESQGDGSYEQYF

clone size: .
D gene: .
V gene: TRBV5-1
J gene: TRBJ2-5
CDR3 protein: CASSSRGAAQETQYF

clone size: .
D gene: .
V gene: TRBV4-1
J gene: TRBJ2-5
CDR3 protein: CASSLAGGGLREQYF

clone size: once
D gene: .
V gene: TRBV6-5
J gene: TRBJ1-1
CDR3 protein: CASSYTSFGNTEAFF

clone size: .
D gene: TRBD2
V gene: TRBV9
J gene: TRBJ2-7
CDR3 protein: CASSPTSGGAYEQYF